The rows below give T cell receptor beta chains drawn from one sample of a study of Tregs in tolerant kidney transplant recipients. Generated by immunoSEQ multiplex PCR, the TCRdb table keeps only in-frame clones and is missing some. The table shows 60,000 or so clones, with around four fifths occurring only once. Sequences were obtained from CD4+ T cells from blood. The receptor set was obtained from a human donor in good health. Each CDR3 is given with its conserved first and last residue. The D gene is left open where the match is weak. A clone size is listed for some rows: how often the clone was seen (once, few, many), or a class if it is expanded.

j_gene	abundance	v_gene	d_gene	CDR3aa	CDR3nt
TRBJ1-5	few	TRBV11-3	NA	CASSTGNVNQPQHF	TGTGCCAGCAGCACAGGGAATGTCAATCAGCCCCAGCATTTT
TRBJ1-5	NA	TRBV30	NA	CAWSLPRGSNQPQHF	TGTGCCTGGAGTCTCCCCAGGGGTAGCAATCAGCCCCAGCATTTT
TRBJ2-2	NA	TRBV7-8	TRBD2	CASSPGLIKNTGELFF	TGTGCCAGCAGCCCGGGACTAATAAAGAACACCGGGGAGCTGTTTTTT
TRBJ2-2	NA	TRBV4-3	NA	CASSQDMFRTNTGELFF	TGCGCCAGCAGCCAAGATATGTTCCGGACGAACACCGGGGAGCTGTTTTTT
TRBJ2-7	NA	TRBV4-1	TRBD2	CASARTSVPYEQYF	TGCGCCAGCGCACGGACTAGCGTACCCTACGAGCAGTACTTC
TRBJ1-2	NA	TRBV9	TRBD1	CASSVEGTGARGYTF	TGTGCCAGCAGCGTAGAAGGGACAGGGGCACGTGGCTACACCTTC
TRBJ1-1	NA	TRBV4-1	TRBD1	CASSPTGENTEAFF	TGCGCCAGCAGCCCCACAGGGGAAAACACTGAAGCTTTCTTT
TRBJ1-1	NA	TRBV7-8	TRBD1	CASSPGPGQGDTEAFF	TGTGCCAGCAGCCCGGGTCCAGGACAGGGGGACACTGAAGCTTTCTTT
TRBJ1-2	once	TRBV30	NA	CAWMKDRLIANYGYTF	TGTGCCTGGATGAAGGACAGATTGATAGCTAATTATGGCTACACCTTC
TRBJ1-2	NA	TRBV6-5	NA	CASSYGYNYGYTF	TGTGCCAGCAGTTACGGCTATAACTATGGCTACACCTTC
TRBJ2-3	once	TRBV7-8	NA	CASSFGTWGVPDTQYF	TGTGCCAGCAGCTTCGGGACCTGGGGGGTTCCAGATACGCAGTATTTT
TRBJ2-4	NA	TRBV7-9	NA	CASSLAGQSSDIQYF	TGTGCCAGCAGCTTAGCCGGACAGTCCTCTGACATTCAGTACTTC
TRBJ2-3	NA	TRBV7-9	TRBD2	CASSLGRTSGRLSTDTQYF	TGTGCCAGCAGCTTAGGTCGAACTAGCGGGAGGCTTAGCACAGATACGCAGTATTTT
TRBJ2-7	NA	TRBV25-1	NA	CASRAPGAYEQYF	TGTGCCAGCAGAGCTCCGGGCGCCTACGAGCAGTACTTC
TRBJ1-5	NA	TRBV30	NA	CAWSVGISNQPQHF	TGTGCCTGGAGTGTAGGGATTAGCAATCAGCCCCAGCATTTT
TRBJ1-2	NA	TRBV19	NA	CASSNPAGNYGYTF	TGTGCCAGTAGTAACCCCGCAGGGAACTATGGCTACACCTTC
TRBJ2-5	NA	TRBV2	TRBD2	CASSGSGGAAGTQYF	TGTGCCAGCAGTGGAAGCGGGGGGGCCGCCGGGACCCAGTACTTC
TRBJ1-2	NA	TRBV9	NA	CASSPSGEQGYTF	TGTGCCAGCAGCCCCTCAGGGGAGCAGGGCTACACCTTC
TRBJ2-7	NA	TRBV15	NA	CATSMAGYEQYF	TGTGCCACCAGCATGGCCGGCTACGAGCAGTACTTC
TRBJ2-1	NA	TRBV19	NA	CASTTIFLGGADYNEQFF	TGTGCCAGTACCACTATATTCCTCGGGGGCGCGGATTACAATGAGCAGTTCTTC
TRBJ2-3	NA	TRBV7-2	NA	CASSVRSIGDTQYF	TGTGCCAGCAGCGTAAGGTCGATTGGAGATACGCAGTATTTT
TRBJ2-1	NA	TRBV10-3	NA	CAIKGTYYNEQFF	TGTGCCATCAAGGGCACCTACTACAATGAGCAGTTCTTC
TRBJ2-1	NA	TRBV15	TRBD2	CATSRGLAGNEQFF	TGTGCCACCAGCAGAGGACTAGCGGGAAATGAGCAGTTCTTC
TRBJ2-5	NA	TRBV29-1	NA	CSVEGQGETQYF	TGCAGCGTTGAAGGGCAGGGAGAGACCCAGTACTTC
TRBJ1-1	NA	TRBV7-3	NA	CASSLTGADTEAFF	TGTGCCAGCAGCTTAACGGGCGCGGACACTGAAGCTTTCTTT
TRBJ2-3	NA	TRBV14	TRBD2	CASSQEIGGGDTQYF	TGTGCCAGCAGCCAAGAGATCGGGGGGGGAGATACGCAGTATTTT
TRBJ2-7	NA	TRBV29-1	NA	CSVLSRGSTYEQYF	TGCAGCGTTTTATCGAGGGGATCGACCTACGAGCAGTACTTC
TRBJ1-3	NA	TRBV7-6	NA	CASTLTPGPGNTIYF	TGTGCCAGCACCCTGACCCCGGGACCTGGAAACACCATATATTTT
TRBJ1-2	NA	TRBV7-2	NA	CASSLVPFMDYTF	TGTGCCAGCAGCTTAGTGCCCTTTATGGACTACACCTTC
TRBJ1-2	NA	TRBV11-3	NA	CASSRGGGQIFNYGYTF	TGTGCCAGCAGCCGGGGTGGAGGACAGATTTTTAACTATGGCTACACCTTC
TRBJ2-5	NA	TRBV11-2	NA	CASSRRGTNQETQYF	TGTGCCAGCAGCCGTAGGGGGACGAATCAAGAGACCCAGTACTTC
TRBJ2-5	NA	TRBV2	TRBD2	CASSRTSAVETQYF	TGTGCCAGCAGTCGGACTAGCGCTGTGGAGACCCAGTACTTC
TRBJ2-2	NA	TRBV28	TRBD2	CASSPGTSPGELFF	TGTGCCAGCAGCCCCGGGACTAGCCCCGGGGAGCTGTTTTTT
TRBJ2-1	NA	TRBV6-4	NA	CASSPAGGTFNNEQFF	TGTGCCAGCAGTCCAGCAGGGGGGACTTTTAACAATGAGCAGTTCTTC
TRBJ2-3	NA	TRBV2	NA	CASSYMTPGTDTQYF	TGTGCCAGCAGTTATATGACACCTGGCACAGATACGCAGTATTTT
TRBJ2-3	NA	TRBV4-1	TRBD2	CASSPGGFSGLAGDTQYF	TGCGCCAGCAGCCCTGGGGGCTTTTCGGGACTAGCAGGCGATACGCAGTATTTT
TRBJ1-1	NA	TRBV7-3	NA	CASSLRSGPGKEAFF	TGTGCCAGCAGCCTCCGTTCGGGTCCAGGGAAAGAAGCTTTCTTT
TRBJ2-3	NA	TRBV5-6	NA	CASNKVGIEVDTQYF	TGTGCCAGCAACAAAGTAGGGATCGAGGTAGATACGCAGTATTTT
TRBJ1-1	NA	TRBV18	NA	CASSPRPANTEAFF	TGTGCCAGCTCACCACGACCGGCGAACACTGAAGCTTTCTTT
TRBJ1-2	once	TRBV18	NA	CASSPRGPPEDGYTF	TGTGCCAGCTCACCACGGGGACCGCCTGAGGACGGCTACACCTTC
TRBJ1-1	NA	TRBV28	NA	CAADPLGQGNTEAFF	TGTGCCGCCGACCCCTTGGGGCAAGGAAATACTGAAGCTTTCTTT
TRBJ2-1	NA	TRBV11-3	NA	CASSFPRGLPEQFF	TGTGCCAGCAGCTTTCCGCGGGGACTTCCTGAGCAGTTCTTC
TRBJ2-3	NA	TRBV11-2	NA	CASSLGWGAQTDTQYF	TGTGCCAGCAGCTTAGGGTGGGGGGCCCAGACAGATACGCAGTATTTT
TRBJ2-1	NA	TRBV9	NA	CASSPGSDEQFF	TGTGCCAGCAGCCCAGGGAGCGATGAGCAGTTCTTC
TRBJ2-5	NA	TRBV5-1	TRBD1	CASSWDRGETQYF	TGCGCCAGCAGCTGGGACAGGGGAGAGACCCAGTACTTC
TRBJ1-5	few	TRBV6-1	NA	CASREKGTTTQHF	TGTGCCAGCAGAGAGAAAGGGACAACAACTCAGCATTTT
TRBJ2-7	NA	TRBV7-3	TRBD2	CASSKNSGTSGKYEQYF	TGTGCCAGCAGCAAAAACTCTGGGACTAGCGGGAAGTACGAGCAGTACTTC
TRBJ2-2	NA	TRBV10-3	NA	CAISDKVTGELFF	TGTGCCATCAGTGACAAAGTCACCGGGGAGCTGTTTTTT
TRBJ1-2	NA	TRBV5-4	NA	CASSLGQGMNYGYTF	TGTGCCAGCAGCTTGGGCCAGGGGATGAACTATGGCTACACCTTC
TRBJ2-2	many	TRBV2	NA	CASSEGRLGELFF	TGTGCCAGCAGTGAAGGTCGCCTCGGGGAGCTGTTTTTT
TRBJ2-5	NA	TRBV19	TRBD1	CASSEGQAKFGTQYF	TGTGCCAGTAGCGAGGGACAGGCCAAATTTGGGACCCAGTACTTC
TRBJ2-2	few	TRBV6-5	TRBD1	CASSYDRETGELFF	TGTGCCAGCAGTTACGACAGGGAGACCGGGGAGCTGTTTTTT
TRBJ2-1	NA	TRBV6-4	TRBD2	CASSKLAGEENEQFF	TGTGCCAGCTCGAAACTAGCGGGAGAAGAAAATGAGCAGTTCTTC
TRBJ1-1	few	TRBV7-2	NA	CASSLEFQNTEAFF	TGTGCCAGCAGCTTAGAGTTCCAGAACACTGAAGCTTTCTTT
TRBJ1-1	NA	TRBV14	NA	CASSLFLGMNTEAFF	TGTGCCAGCAGCCTATTTCTAGGGATGAACACTGAAGCTTTCTTT
TRBJ2-1	NA	TRBV7-3	TRBD2	CASSPPRGGRKFF	TGTGCCAGCAGCCCCCCTAGGGGCGGGAGAAAGTTCTTC
TRBJ1-6	NA	TRBV5-6	NA	CASSLDNPNSPLHF	TGTGCCAGCAGCTTGGACAACCCCAATTCACCCCTCCACTTT
TRBJ1-1	NA	TRBV11-3	NA	CASSFADWRVNTEAFF	TGTGCCAGCAGCTTTGCCGACTGGCGGGTGAACACTGAAGCTTTCTTT
TRBJ2-7	NA	TRBV7-2	TRBD2	CASAGRTYEQYF	TGTGCCAGCGCCGGGAGGACCTACGAGCAGTACTTC